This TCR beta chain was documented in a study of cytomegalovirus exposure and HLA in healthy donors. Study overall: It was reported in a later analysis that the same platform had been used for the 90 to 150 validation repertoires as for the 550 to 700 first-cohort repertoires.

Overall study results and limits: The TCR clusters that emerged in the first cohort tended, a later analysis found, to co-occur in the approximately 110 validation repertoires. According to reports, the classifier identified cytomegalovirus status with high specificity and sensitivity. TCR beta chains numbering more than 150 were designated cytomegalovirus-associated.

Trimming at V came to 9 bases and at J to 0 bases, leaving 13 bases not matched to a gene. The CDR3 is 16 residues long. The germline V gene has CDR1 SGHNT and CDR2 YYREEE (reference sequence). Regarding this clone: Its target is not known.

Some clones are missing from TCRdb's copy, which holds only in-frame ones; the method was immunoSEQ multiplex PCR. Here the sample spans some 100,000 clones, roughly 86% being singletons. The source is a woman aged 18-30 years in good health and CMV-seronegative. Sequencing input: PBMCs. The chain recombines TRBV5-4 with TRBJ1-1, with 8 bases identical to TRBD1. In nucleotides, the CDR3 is TGTGCCACCGACTCAGGGGGCGCATCTGTGAACACTGAAGCTTTCTTT. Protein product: CATDSGGASVNTEAFF.